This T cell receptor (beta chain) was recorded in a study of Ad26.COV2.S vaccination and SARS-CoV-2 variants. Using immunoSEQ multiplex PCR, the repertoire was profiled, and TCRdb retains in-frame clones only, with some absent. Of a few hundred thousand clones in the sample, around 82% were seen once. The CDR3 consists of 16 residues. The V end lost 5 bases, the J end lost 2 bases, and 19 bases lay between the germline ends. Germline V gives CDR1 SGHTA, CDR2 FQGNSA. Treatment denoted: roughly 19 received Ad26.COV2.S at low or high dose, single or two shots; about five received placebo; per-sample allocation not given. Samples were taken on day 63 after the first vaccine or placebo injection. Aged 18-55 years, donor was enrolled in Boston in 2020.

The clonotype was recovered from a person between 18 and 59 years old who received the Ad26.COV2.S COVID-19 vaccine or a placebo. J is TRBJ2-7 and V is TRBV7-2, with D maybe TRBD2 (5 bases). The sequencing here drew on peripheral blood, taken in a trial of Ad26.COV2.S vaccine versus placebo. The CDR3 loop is CASSRARAGSTYEQYF. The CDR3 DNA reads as TGTGCCAGCAGCCGGGCACGCGCGGGCTCCACCTACGAGCAGTACTTC.